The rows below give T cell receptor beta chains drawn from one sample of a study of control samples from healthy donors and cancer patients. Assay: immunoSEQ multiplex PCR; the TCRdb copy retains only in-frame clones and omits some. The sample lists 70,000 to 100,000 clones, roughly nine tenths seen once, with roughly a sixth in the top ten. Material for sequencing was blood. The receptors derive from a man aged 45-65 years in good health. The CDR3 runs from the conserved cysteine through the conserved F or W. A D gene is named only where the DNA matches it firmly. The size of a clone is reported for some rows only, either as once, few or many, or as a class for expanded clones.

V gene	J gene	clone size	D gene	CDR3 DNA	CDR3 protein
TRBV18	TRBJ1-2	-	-	TGTGCCAGCTCACCACAGGGTAACTATGGCTACACCTTC	CASSPQGNYGYTF
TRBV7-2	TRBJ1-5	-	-	TGTGCCAGCAGCTTAAGAACGGGAAGGGATCAGCCCCAGCATTTT	CASSLRTGRDQPQHF
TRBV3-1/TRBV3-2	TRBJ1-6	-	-	TGTGCCAGCAGCCAAGATCGACAGGTATGGTCACCCCTCCACTTT	CASSQDRQVWSPLHF
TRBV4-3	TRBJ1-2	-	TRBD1	TGCGCCAGCAGCCGAGAAAGATCTACAGGGGGCGGCTACACCTTC	CASSRERSTGGGYTF
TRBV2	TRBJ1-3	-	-	TGTGCCAGCCTCCAGGGGGGAAACACCATATATTTT	CASLQGGNTIYF
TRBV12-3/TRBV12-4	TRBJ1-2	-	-	TGTGCCAGCAGTTTTTCCGCTAACTATGGCTACACCTTC	CASSFSANYGYTF
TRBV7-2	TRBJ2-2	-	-	TGTGCCAGCAGCTTAGAAGGGGGGGGCCCCGGGGAGCTGTTTTTT	CASSLEGGGPGELFF
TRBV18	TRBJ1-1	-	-	TGTGCCAGCTCAGTTGGGGGGGACGCTTTCTTT	CASSVGGDAFF
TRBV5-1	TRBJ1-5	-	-	TGCGCCAGCAGCTTAAATGGACAGTTCAATCAGCCCCAGCATTTT	CASSLNGQFNQPQHF
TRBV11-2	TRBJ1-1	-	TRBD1	TGTGCCAGCAGCTTAGGACAGGGGGCCTGGGACACTGAAGCTTTCTTT	CASSLGQGAWDTEAFF
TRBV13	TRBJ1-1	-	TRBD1	TGTGCCAGCAGCGAAACAGGGGACACTGAAGCTTTCTTT	CASSETGDTEAFF
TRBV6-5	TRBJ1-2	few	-	TGTGCCAGCAGCAGCAGGGGATGGGATGGCTACACCTTC	CASSSRGWDGYTF
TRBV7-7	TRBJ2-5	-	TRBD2	TGTGCCAGCAGCTTCGGACTAGCGGGGGGGCTTGAGACCCAGTACTTC	CASSFGLAGGLETQYF
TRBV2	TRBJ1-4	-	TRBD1	TGTGCCAGCAGTGACGGCAGGGGGCCTGAAAAACTGTTTTTT	CASSDGRGPEKLFF
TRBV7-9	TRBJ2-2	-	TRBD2	TGTGCCAGCAGCCCTAGCGGGACCGGGGAGCTGTTTTTT	CASSPSGTGELFF
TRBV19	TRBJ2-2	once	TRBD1	TGTGCCAGTAGTCAGGGGGCAGGCGGGGAGCTGTTTTTT	CASSQGAGGELFF
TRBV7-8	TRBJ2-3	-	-	TGTGCCAGCAGCTTAACCTGGGCGGATACGCAGTATTTT	CASSLTWADTQYF